One and the same sample provided the 22 T cell receptor beta chains below, sequenced in a study of blood T cell repertoires in COVID-19. Libraries were prepared by immunoSEQ multiplex PCR; TCRdb keeps only in-frame clonotypes and omits some of them. This table holds some 240,000 clones, about 88% found once. The specimen sequenced was PBMCs or T cells enriched from blood (not recorded which). The receptor set was obtained from a young man with acute COVID-19.

V gene TRBV5-6 combines with J gene TRBJ2-1; D is perhaps TRBD2 (5 bases). The CDR3 runs 16 residues. Germline V gene lookup returns CDR1 SGHDT and CDR2 YYEEEE. V lost 0 bases, J lost 7 bases, and 17 bases lay in between. The CDR3 protein is CASSLDIRGTGNEQFF. CDR3 nucleotides: TGTGCCAGCAGCTTGGACATACGGGGTACGGGAAATGAGCAGTTCTTC.

The DNA of the CDR3 is TGTGCCAGCAGTTCGAGACCGGGACAGCCTTTTAAGGCTTTCTTT. Its translation is CASSSRPGQPFKAFF. This chain joins TRBV28 and TRBJ1-1; 7 bases align to TRBD1. Per the germline V gene, CDR1 is MDHEN and CDR2 is SYDVKM. V was pared by 4 bases and J by 11 bases, with 16 bases of the junction left unmatched. There are 15 residues in the CDR3.

The chain employs TRBV29-1 and TRBJ2-1, with D unclear. The CDR3 is 13 amino acids. With 8 bases removed from V and 0 bases from J, the gap between germline ends came to 11 bases. Per germline, CDR1 SQVTM and CDR2 ANQGSEA. CDR3 residues: CSLSSSSYNEQFF. CDR3 nucleotides: TGCAGCTTAAGCTCAAGCTCCTACAATGAGCAGTTCTTC.

This clone was recorded only once. The chain couples TRBV11-3 to TRBJ1-3; D is ambiguous. Germline V gene sequence: CDR1 SGHNT, CDR2 YENEEA. The CDR3 length is 14 residues. V dropped 3 bases and J dropped 0 bases, with 6 bases sitting between them. DNA of the CDR3: TGTGCCAGCAGCTTTCGGAGCTCTGGAAACACCATATATTTT. As protein: CASSFRSSGNTIYF.

This clone was detected once. V is TRBV11-2 and J is TRBJ1-4, with a tentative D call TRBD1 (6 bases). Per germline, CDR1 SGHAT and CDR2 FQNNGV. This CDR3 has 16 amino acids. Trimming shortened V by 5 bases and J by 4 bases, and 17 bases separated the two germline ends. This CDR3 reads CASSPDSDSHNEKLFF. CDR3 DNA: TGTGCCAGCAGCCCAGACTCGGACAGCCATAATGAAAAACTGTTTTTT. The whole variable domain, filled in from reference TRBV11-2 and TRBJ1-4, reads EAGVAQSPRYKIIEKRQSVAFWCNPISGHATLYWYQQILGQGPKLLIQFQNNGVVDDSQLPKDRFSAERLKGVDSTLKIQPAKLEDSAVYLCASSPDSDSHNEKLFFGSGTQLSVL.

V usage is TRBV29-1 and J usage is TRBJ2-3; TRBD1 aligns across 12 bases. V trimming: 5 bases; J trimming: 4 bases; junction bases outside the gene matches: 4. This CDR3 comprises 14 residues. Looked up from germline, CDR1 is SQVTM and CDR2 is ANQGSEA. The CDR3 is CSVSGTGGADTQYF. DNA of the CDR3: TGCAGCGTTTCCGGGACAGGGGGCGCAGATACGCAGTATTTT.

This chain connects TRBV4-3 to TRBJ2-1; tentative D call: TRBD1 (6 bases). Trimming pared 1 base from V and 7 bases from J, leaving 8 bases between. CDR1 and CDR2 from the germline V gene are LGHNA and YSLEER. CDR3 length: 13 amino acids. The chain's CDR3 is CASSQARGNEQFF. DNA of the CDR3: TGCGCCAGCAGCCAAGCCAGGGGAAATGAGCAGTTCTTC.

The chain joins TRBV7-6 to TRBJ2-5; 8 nucleotides agree with TRBD1. V dropped 3 bases and J dropped 1; count of bases not matched to a gene: 1. The germline CDR1 and CDR2 sequences are SGHVS and FNYEAQ. This CDR3 is 14 amino acids long. The CDR3 nucleotides are TGTGCCAGCAGCTTCGGACAGGGCCAAGAGACCCAGTACTTC. Amino acid sequence: CASSFGQGQETQYF.

The CDR3 nucleotides read TGTGCCAGCATAGCGGATAGCACAGATACGCAGTATTTT. Its translation: CASIADSTDTQYF. The V call is TRBV2, the J call TRBJ2-3, with D possibly being TRBD2 (6 bases). Between the trimmed V and J ends, which lost 7 bases and 0 bases, there was a span of 8 bases. The CDR3 has 13 amino acids. Germline assignment: CDR1 SNHLY and CDR2 FYNNEI.

CDR3 sequence: CASSWGSTDREDTQYF. The CDR3 DNA reads as TGCGCCAGCAGCTGGGGTTCGACAGACAGAGAGGATACGCAGTATTTT. The rearrangement joins TRBV5-1 to TRBJ2-3; tentatively, D is TRBD1 (5 bases). Germline-derived CDR1 and CDR2 are SGHRS and YFSETQ. With 3 bases removed from V and 6 bases from J, the gap between germline ends came to 20 bases. The CDR3 runs 16 residues.

This clone was found once. V is TRBV19 and J is TRBJ1-5, with TRBD1 matching over 7 bases. The J segment lost 4 bases and the V segment lost 10 bases, leaving 13 bases of the junction unmatched. CDR1 and CDR2 (germline): LNHDA, SQIVND (reference sequence). This CDR3 spans 15 amino acids. CDR3 bases: TGTGCCACGTCGCGGGGGGACAGCAATAATCAGCCCCAGCATTTT. Translating gives CATSRGDSNNQPQHF.

V usage is TRBV28 and J usage is TRBJ1-5; D might be TRBD1 (6 bases). Trimming stripped 5 bases from V and 3 bases from J, with 14 bases between. The CDR3 covers 15 residues. The germline V gene encodes CDR1 MDHEN and CDR2 SYDVKM. CDR3 sequence: CASSVGTHNNQPQHF. The CDR3 DNA follows: TGTGCCAGCAGTGTCGGGACACATAACAATCAGCCCCAGCATTTT.

This rearrangement joins TRBV6-5 to TRBJ1-2, with 7 positions matching TRBD1. CDR3 length equals 14 residues. Germline-derived CDR1 and CDR2 are MNHEY and SVGAGI. Trimming at V came to 6 bases and at J to 7 bases, leaving 11 bases not matched to a gene. The CDR3 here is CASRKQGINAGYTF. CDR3 bases: TGTGCCAGCAGAAAACAGGGGATTAATGCTGGCTACACCTTC.

Here the CDR3 DNA reads TGTGCCAGCCACGGGACAGGGGGGGACAATGAGCAGTTCTTC. Translation gives CASHGTGGDNEQFF. J is TRBJ2-1 and V is TRBV6-5; TRBD1 matches 11 bases. The CDR3 spans 14 residues. Per the germline V gene, CDR1 is MNHEY and CDR2 is SVGAGI. V dropped 8 bases and J dropped 5; count of bases not matched to a gene: 5.

This chain connects TRBV29-1 to TRBJ2-1; 8 bases fit TRBD2. Losses at the gene ends were 5 bases for V and 9 bases for J; bases not matched to a gene: 15. The CDR3 extends over 15 amino acids. Germline values: CDR1 SQVTM, CDR2 ANQGSEA. CDR3 sequence: CSVSESGGPLGEQFF. For the CDR3, the DNA is TGCAGCGTTAGCGAGTCGGGAGGGCCCCTGGGTGAGCAGTTCTTC.

V is TRBV6-5 and J is TRBJ2-3, with 9 nucleotides matching TRBD2. CDR1 MNHEY and CDR2 SVGAGI come from the germline V gene. There are 15 residues in the CDR3. Germline trimming cut 4 bases from V and 4 bases from J; bases unmatched to any gene: 6. The CDR3 coding sequence is TGTGCCAGCAGTTGGCTAGCGGGGCGAGCAGATACGCAGTATTTT. Its protein is CASSWLAGRADTQYF.

V gene TRBV15 combines with J gene TRBJ2-2; D is undetermined. This CDR3 spans 15 amino acids. Germline loops: CDR1 LNHNV, CDR2 YYDKDF (reference sequence). V lost 0 bases to trimming and J lost 4 bases, with 9 bases between them. CDR3: CATSRDSTGTGELFF. In DNA, the CDR3 is TGTGCCACCAGCAGAGATTCGACGGGCACCGGGGAGCTGTTTTTT.

This clone was detected once. V usage is TRBV11-3 and J usage is TRBJ2-7; TRBD2 aligns across 7 bases. After removal of 1 base from V and 6 bases from J, the junction contained 3 bases not matched to a gene. Germline loops: CDR1 SGHNT, CDR2 YENEEA. There are 13 residues in the CDR3. Here the CDR3 reads CASSLGGGREQYV. The DNA of the CDR3 is TGTGCCAGCAGCTTAGGGGGAGGGCGCGAGCAGTACGTC.

The chain couples TRBV10-3 to TRBJ1-1; no reliable D call. The length of the CDR3 is 12 residues. V was cut by 8 bases and J by 7 bases, with 14 bases left in between. The germline gives CDR1 ENHRY, CDR2 SYGVKD. For the CDR3, the DNA is TGTGCCATCGCTCAGAGGGCACTTGAAGCTTTCTTT. Its translation: CAIAQRALEAFF.

The genes are TRBV5-5 and TRBJ2-3; tentative D call: TRBD2 (5 bases). Trimming removed 3 bases from V and 4 bases from J, with 12 bases in between. This CDR3 is built from 14 residues. The V gene's germline CDR1 is SGHKS and CDR2 YYEKEE (reference sequence). The CDR3 region is CASSSGLVADTQYF. The CDR3 coding sequence is TGTGCCAGCAGCTCCGGACTGGTGGCAGATACGCAGTATTTT.

The CDR3 loop is CASSQVDSSTEAFF. The DNA for the CDR3 is TGTGCCAGCAGCCAAGTCGACAGTTCCACTGAAGCTTTCTTT. The genes are TRBV3-1 (or the pseudogene TRBV3-2) and TRBJ1-1; tentatively, D is TRBD1 (5 bases). Trimming stripped 1 base from V and 4 bases from J, with 10 bases between. The germline CDR1 and CDR2 sequences are LGHDT and YNNKEL (reference sequence). The CDR3 covers 14 residues.

The gene calls are TRBV19 and TRBJ1-2; 8 bases are a match to TRBD1. CDR3 length equals 16 residues. Per the germline V gene, CDR1 is LNHDA and CDR2 is SQIVND (reference sequence). Trimming took 7 bases from V and 5 from J; bases not matched to a gene: 15. In nucleotides, the CDR3 is TGTGCCAGTACCTCTGACAGGGGCCCGACGGGGTATGGCTACACCTTC. Translated, it gives CASTSDRGPTGYGYTF.